The clone carrying this T cell receptor (beta chain) was recorded a few times. What it recognizes is unknown. TCR sequencing used cDNA made by reverse transcription of extracted RNA. Some clones are missing from TCRdb's copy, which holds only in-frame ones; the method was immunoSEQ multiplex PCR. The repertoire consists of around 300,000 clones, with 60% occurring once and the leading ten covering around 0.92%. The CDR3 totals 15 residues. Trimming removed 4 bases from V and 2 bases from J, with 15 bases in between. The germline gives CDR1 SGHRS, CDR2 YFSETQ. These data originate in a study of CD8+ T cells in alopecia areata. Treatment specified: oral pan-JAK inhibitor, 5-10 mg twice daily. Study-wide points: Lesional scalp displayed greater clonality than normal scalp, most notably in alopecia totalis/universalis.

The sample here was CD4+ T cells sorted from blood, taken around week 52, from a patient treated with tofacitinib. This receptor was identified in a human donor with alopecia areata. This chain connects TRBV5-1 to TRBJ2-5; D may correspond to TRBD1 or TRBD2 (5 bases each). The CDR3 spells CASSPGTALQETQYF. The CDR3 DNA follows: TGCGCCAGCAGCCCTGGGACCGCACTACAAGAGACCCAGTACTTC.